The 23 T cell receptor beta chains below all came from one sample that was sequenced in a study of beta chain features in type 1 diabetes. Sequenced material consisted of expressed TCRB transcripts (all of the isolated RNA was reverse transcribed). The repertoire was sequenced with immunoSEQ multiplex PCR; TCRdb's copy has only in-frame clones and lacks some. The table includes 200,000 to 250,000 clones, around 14% detected once. The material sequenced was naive CD4+ T cells from blood. The source of these receptors is a middle-aged woman in good health.

This clone was observed a few times. V gene TRBV7-2 combines with J gene TRBJ2-5; D is perhaps TRBD2 (7 bases). V shed 3 bases and J shed 1 base, with 12 bases lying between them. CDR3 length equals 15 residues. The germline gives CDR1 SGHTA, CDR2 FQGNSA. Written as DNA, the CDR3 is TGTGCCAGCAGCTTTCGGGGGGCTCCCCAAGAGACCCAGTACTTC. Its protein product is CASSFRGAPQETQYF.

Comment on this clone: This specimen includes other DNA sequences encoding the same CDR3. The chain uses TRBV9 and TRBJ2-3; D is possibly TRBD1 (6 bases). V lost 0 bases to trimming and J lost 1 base, with 12 bases between them. Germline lookup yields CDR1 SGDLS and CDR2 YYNGEE. The CDR3 totals 16 residues. The chain's CDR3 is CASSVGLAGGTDTQYF. As DNA, the CDR3 is TGTGCCAGCAGCGTAGGTCTAGCAGGGGGCACAGATACGCAGTATTTT.

This clone was seen only a few times. V gene TRBV28 combines with J gene TRBJ2-2; the match to TRBD1 covers 9 bases. The V and J ends lost 4 bases and 7 bases, in that order; junction bases with no gene match: 22. Germline values: CDR1 MDHEN, CDR2 SYDVKM. CDR3 size: 20 residues. CDR3 in amino acids: CASSYAKGQGSRALGGELFF. CDR3 DNA: TGTGCCAGCAGTTACGCAAAGGGACAGGGATCACGGGCCCTCGGCGGGGAGCTGTTTTTT.

There are a few counts of this clone. The chain carries TRBV5-4 and TRBJ2-5; D possibly corresponds to TRBD1 (6 bases). CDR3 length: 16 residues. Germline assignment: CDR1 SGHNT and CDR2 YYREEE (reference sequence). The V end lost 0 bases, the J end lost 2 bases, and 14 bases lay between the germline ends. In DNA form, the CDR3 reads TGTGCCAGCAGCTTGGTGACGGACAGTAAACAAGAGACCCAGTACTTC. It is translated as CASSLVTDSKQETQYF.

This clone was counted once. The sample contains more than one DNA sequence encoding this CDR3. The chain links TRBV18 to TRBJ1-1; D not resolved. The CDR3 is made up of 14 amino acids. CDR1 is KGHSH, CDR2 LQKENI, per germline. The V and J ends lost 3 bases and 2 bases respectively, with 10 bases between them. The CDR3 here is CASSPGAGNTEAFF. The CDR3 DNA follows: TGTGCCAGCTCACCGGGCGCGGGAAACACTGAAGCTTTCTTT.

J is TRBJ1-1 and V is TRBV6-5; D not certain. The CDR3 consists of 15 residues. CDR1 is MNHEY, CDR2 SVGAGI, per germline. V was shortened by 5 bases and J by 8 bases, with 21 bases between the two germline ends. The CDR3 sequence: CASSAYSRQSGEAFF. The CDR3 DNA is TGTGCCAGCAGTGCATACTCAAGACAAAGCGGAGAAGCTTTCTTT.

This clone has more than one count but fewer than ten. The chain is built from TRBV15 and TRBJ2-5, with D uncertain. The CDR3 totals 17 residues. Germline CDR1 is LNHNV and CDR2 is YYDKDF (reference sequence). V was shortened by 1 base and J by 4 bases, with 19 bases between the two germline ends. CDR3 sequence reads: CATSRAIHGATAETQYF. The CDR3 bases are TGTGCCACCAGCAGAGCCATTCATGGAGCCACGGCAGAGACCCAGTACTTC.

The chain has TRBV11-2 and TRBJ1-2, with TRBD1 matching over 8 bases. CDR3 size: 15 residues. In germline, CDR1 is SGHAT, CDR2 FQNNGV. Losses at the gene ends were 1 base for V and 4 bases for J; bases not matched to a gene: 5. CDR3 protein: CASSLGTGFGYGYTF. The CDR3 DNA sequence: TGTGCCAGCAGCTTAGGGACAGGGTTCGGCTATGGCTACACCTTC.

This chain joins TRBV5-1 and TRBJ2-1; weak D call: TRBD2 (5 bases). Germline V gene lookup returns CDR1 SGHRS and CDR2 YFSETQ. Trimming cost V 1 base and J 9 bases, with 11 bases left between them. The CDR3 is 13 residues long. This chain's CDR3 is CASSLLRVGEQFF. CDR3 sequence (DNA): TGCGCCAGCAGCTTGTTGCGGGTCGGTGAGCAGTTCTTC.

This clone appeared a few times. The J gene is TRBJ1-2, the V gene TRBV2; D uncertain. The CDR3 covers 11 residues. V shed 6 bases and J shed 7 bases, with 9 bases lying between them. CDR1 and CDR2 (germline): SNHLY, FYNNEI. CDR3 DNA sequence: TGTGCCAGCAGCCAGAAAAGTGGCTACACCTTC. Protein sequence: CASSQKSGYTF.

This chain uses TRBV19 with TRBJ2-5; tentatively, D is TRBD1 (6 bases). The CDR3 totals 16 residues. Per germline, CDR1 LNHDA and CDR2 SQIVND (reference sequence). Trimming removed 0 bases at V and 5 bases at J, with 16 bases between. The CDR3 spells CASSIDPGHFPETQYF. As DNA, the CDR3 is TGTGCCAGTAGTATAGATCCGGGACACTTTCCCGAGACCCAGTACTTC.

A remark on this clone: Germline is not matched at one junction end, which may reflect a read error. V usage is TRBV5-8 and J usage is TRBJ2-7; D is ambiguous. CDR3 size: 12 residues. Germline assignment: CDR1 SGHTS and CDR2 YDEGEE. CDR3 bases: TGTGCCAGCAGCTTGGTTCAGTACGCGCAGTACTTC. This sequence encodes CASSLVQYAQYF. Based on the CDR3 plus reference TRBV5-8 and TRBJ2-7, the full variable domain is EAGVTQSPTHLIKTRGQQATLRCSPISGHTSVYWYQQALGLGLQFLLWYDEGEERNRGNFPPRFSGRQFPNYSSELNVNALELEDSALYLCASSLVQYAQYFGPGTRLTVT.

This chain connects TRBV13 to TRBJ2-7, with TRBD2 matching 7 bases. Germline loops: CDR1 PRHDT, CDR2 FYEKMQ (reference sequence). CDR3 length equals 15 residues. With V trimmed by 3 bases and J by 4 bases, 9 bases remained unmatched. The CDR3 is CASSLAGQGGYEQYF. As DNA, the CDR3 is TGTGCCAGCAGCTTGGCGGGGCAGGGAGGGTACGAGCAGTACTTC.

The chain links TRBV9 to TRBJ2-3, with 14 nucleotides matching TRBD2. This CDR3 comprises 16 residues. V shed 3 bases and J 5 bases; nucleotides not matched to a gene: 5. Germline V gene data show CDR1 as SGDLS and CDR2 as YYNGEE. The CDR3 DNA sequence: TGTGCCAGCAGCGGACGACTAGCGGGGGGGCTAGATACGCAGTATTTT. This translates into CASSGRLAGGLDTQYF.

The genes are TRBV25-1 and TRBJ2-7; TRBD2 matches 9 bases. Germline CDR1 is MGHDK and CDR2 is SYGVNS. The CDR3 covers 14 residues. The junction had 7 bases not matched to a gene; V was cut back by 5 bases and J by 5 bases. Here the CDR3 reads CASSTSGGRHEQYF. In DNA, the CDR3 is TGTGCCAGCAGTACCAGCGGGGGGCGGCACGAGCAGTACTTC.

This clone was observed a few times. The chain is built from TRBV7-9 and TRBJ2-5; a possible D gene is TRBD1 (6 bases). The CDR3 runs 14 residues. Germline CDR1 and CDR2: SEHNR and FQNEAQ (reference sequence). The V gene lost 3 bases and the J gene lost 5 bases, with 13 bases spanning the gap. The CDR3 sequence: CASSFHYQGETQYF. The CDR3 bases are TGTGCCAGCAGCTTCCACTATCAGGGGGAGACCCAGTACTTC.

The genes are TRBV5-1 and TRBJ2-1, with 10 bases fitting TRBD1. Looked up from germline, CDR1 is SGHRS and CDR2 is YFSETQ. After removal of 4 bases from V and 7 bases from J, the junction contained 11 bases not matched to a gene. The CDR3 loop spans 16 amino acids. The CDR3, as DNA: TGCGCCAGCAGCACCTTTGGGACAGGGGCGCGGAATGAGCAGTTCTTC. Translated: CASSTFGTGARNEQFF.

The chain joins TRBV10-3 to TRBJ1-3; D not resolved. V was clipped by 0 bases and J by 1 base, with 7 bases between them. This CDR3 spans 15 amino acids. Germline values: CDR1 ENHRY, CDR2 SYGVKD. CDR3 loop: CAISESTQSGNTIYF. The CDR3 region has the DNA TGTGCCATCAGTGAGTCGACTCAGTCTGGAAACACCATATATTTT.

The table lists this clone with a few counts. This chain joins TRBV20-1 and TRBJ1-5, with TRBD1 matching 7 bases. Per germline, CDR1 DFQATT and CDR2 SNEGSKA (reference sequence). Unmatched junction bases numbered 7, after V lost 6 bases and J lost 14 bases. This CDR3 is 10 amino acids long. Written as DNA, the CDR3 is TGCAGTGCCGGAGACAGGGTTAAGCATTTT. Translated, it gives CSAGDRVKHF.

This clone was detected a few times. In the same sample, other DNA sequences code for this CDR3. This chain links TRBV18 with TRBJ2-3; 11 bases fit TRBD2. CDR3 length: 16 amino acids. Trimming took 3 bases from V and 2 from J; bases not matched to a gene: 4. The germline V gene encodes CDR1 KGHSH and CDR2 LQKENI. The DNA for the CDR3 is TGTGCCAGCTCACCCCTAGCGGGGGGCACCACAGATACGCAGTATTTT. This translates into CASSPLAGGTTDTQYF.

V usage is TRBV2 and J usage is TRBJ1-2, with a possible D match to TRBD1 (5 bases). Trimming removed 2 bases from V and 4 bases from J, with 8 bases in between. The CDR3 consists of 13 residues. Germline-derived CDR1 and CDR2 are SNHLY and FYNNEI. CDR3 coding DNA: TGTGCCAGCAGTGAACAGGGTAGCTATGGCTACACCTTC. Translation gives CASSEQGSYGYTF.

The chain links TRBV5-6 to TRBJ1-2, with 7 bases lining up with TRBD1. This CDR3 contains 14 residues. CDR1 is SGHDT, CDR2 YYEEEE, per germline. The V and J ends lost 6 bases and 1 base, in that order; junction bases with no gene match: 6. The CDR3 loop is CASIRDSFNYGYTF. The CDR3 DNA is TGTGCCAGCATACGGGACAGTTTTAACTATGGCTACACCTTC.

This clone was found many times. The chain links TRBV7-9 to TRBJ1-6; a possible D gene is TRBD1 (6 bases). Germline V gene lookup returns CDR1 SEHNR and CDR2 FQNEAQ (reference sequence). This CDR3 is 14 amino acids long. Trimming removed 5 bases from V and 8 bases from J, with 13 bases in between. The CDR3 region has the DNA TGTGCCAGCAGCCGTGCCAGGGGTGATTCACCCCTCCACTTT. Protein product: CASSRARGDSPLHF. The full variable domain, rest sourced from reference TRBV7-9 and TRBJ1-6, is DTGVSQNPRHKITKRGQNVTFRCDPISEHNRLYWYRQTLGQGPEFLTYFQNEAQLEKSRLLSDRFSAERPKGSFSTLEIQRTEQGDSAMYLCASSRARGDSPLHFGNGTRLTVT.